One sample yielded the 8 T cell receptor beta chains listed below, sequenced in a study of PD-1 blockade in mismatch repair-deficient tumors. Here immunoSEQ multiplex PCR was the method, and the copy in TCRdb shows in-frame clones only, minus some. The table records over 100,000 clones, 60% to 85% of them present only once. The sample was peripheral blood, taken roughly 60 weeks after starting pembrolizumab. The source of these receptors is an adult with mismatch repair-deficient cancer.

The chain carries TRBV7-2 and TRBJ2-6; TRBD2 matches at 7 bases. Germline CDR1 is SGHTA and CDR2 is FQGNSA. V trimming: 3 bases; J trimming: 0 bases; junction bases outside the gene matches: 11. The CDR3 totals 19 residues. CDR3 DNA sequence: TGTGCCAGCAGCTTCGGGGGGTTTTTTTTTAGCTCTGGGGCCAACGTCCTGACTTTC. This sequence encodes CASSFGGFFFSSGANVLTF.

The genes are TRBV7-9 and TRBJ2-2; 7 nucleotides match TRBD2. Germline V CDR1 and CDR2: SEHNR, FQNEAQ (reference sequence). The CDR3 sequence is 12 residues long. V shed 6 bases, J shed 5 bases, and the junction held 0 bases outside the gene matches. The CDR3 sequence: CASRRGTGELFF. The CDR3 coding sequence is TGTGCCAGCAGGCGGGGGACCGGGGAGCTGTTTTTT.

This clone showed up just once. The chain links TRBV19 to TRBJ1-1, with TRBD1 matching over 7 bases. V shed 3 bases, J shed 3 bases, and the junction held 7 bases outside the gene matches. The CDR3 is 15 residues long. Germline lookup yields CDR1 LNHDA and CDR2 SQIVND (reference sequence). The CDR3 sequence is CASSIRQGGDTEAFF. The CDR3 DNA sequence: TGTGCCAGTAGTATTCGACAGGGTGGGGACACTGAAGCTTTCTTT.

The chain employs TRBV9 and TRBJ2-3, with 11 bases identical to TRBD2. The length of the CDR3 is 16 residues. In germline, CDR1 is SGDLS, CDR2 YYNGEE. Unmatched junction bases numbered 4, after V lost 3 bases and J lost 1 base. In nucleotides, the CDR3 is TGTGCCAGCAGCGATCCACTAGCGGGAGGCACAGATACGCAGTATTTT. It yields the protein CASSDPLAGGTDTQYF.

The rearrangement joins TRBV15 to TRBJ2-3; D is possibly TRBD2 (6 bases). V gave up 1 base and J gave up 1 base, with 6 bases separating them. The CDR3 has 14 amino acids. CDR1 and CDR2 from the germline V gene are LNHNV and YYDKDF (reference sequence). The DNA for the CDR3 is TGTGCCACCAGCAGAGCGGGGGGCACAGATACGCAGTATTTT. It encodes CATSRAGGTDTQYF.

The chain is built from TRBV7-6 and TRBJ2-3, with 7 bases matching TRBD2. After removal of 5 bases from V and 6 bases from J, the junction contained 11 bases not matched to a gene. The germline CDR1 and CDR2 sequences are SGHVS and FNYEAQ. The length of the CDR3 is 15 residues. The CDR3 DNA reads as TGTGCCAGCAGCACTCTAGCGGCGGGAAGGGATACGCAGTATTTT. Translated: CASSTLAAGRDTQYF.

The chain uses TRBV18 and TRBJ2-5, with D unresolved. CDR3 length equals 13 residues. V lost 3 bases, J lost 5 bases, and 10 bases lay in between. The germline V gene has CDR1 KGHSH and CDR2 LQKENI. CDR3 DNA: TGTGCCAGCTCACCCTCCCCTTTCGAGACCCAGTACTTC. Its protein product is CASSPSPFETQYF. Complete variable domain (other parts from reference TRBV18 and TRBJ2-5): NAGVMQNPRHLVRRRGQEARLRCSPMKGHSHVYWYRQLPEEGLKFMVYLQKENIIDESGMPKERFSAEFPKEGPSILRIQQVVRGDSAAYFCASSPSPFETQYFGPGTRLLVL.

The rearrangement links TRBV7-2 to TRBJ2-1; TRBD1 matches 11 bases. Germline values: CDR1 SGHTA, CDR2 FQGNSA. This CDR3 contains 17 residues. V gave up 1 base and J gave up 2 bases; unmatched junction bases: 4. The CDR3 DNA reads TGTGCCAGCAGCTTAGGGACAGGGGGCGAGGCCTACAATGAGCAGTTCTTC. As protein: CASSLGTGGEAYNEQFF.